This TCR beta chain was recovered during a study of blood T cell repertoires in COVID-19 (dated by TCRdb to the early 2020s). In the study overall: The collaborator samples originated in the United States, Italy and Spain and spanned the acute and convalescent phases of COVID-19. Deeply sampled blood TCRbeta repertoires from subjects exposed to, actively infected with, or recovered from COVID-19 were included in the dataset. Samples came from the ongoing ImmuneRACE study (first 160 participants) plus 1,254 subjects from 6 global collaborators. Where available, HLA class I and class II types were taken from metadata supplied by the sample provider and were not determined by assay-based typing. The material from the prospective study consisted of cDNA or gDNA derived from T cells, B-cell-depleted T cells, or PBMCs. The sample metadata nearly always contained a de-identified subject ID, COVID-19 status, age in years and sex. A freely available public database, intended as a resource for researchers studying the immune response to SARS-CoV-2, is where the repertoires were released. What the authors observed across the whole study: Clinical and demographic metadata were provided uncurated, with the amount varying by source and participant.

Of note for this clone: Its antigen remains undetermined. Per-base qualities were not stored, and no clone one base away is much larger.

V loses 2 bases at its end and J loses 8 bases; junction bases beyond the gene matches: 8. Based on the germline V gene, the CDR1 and CDR2 sequences are MNHEY and SVGAGI. The cysteine opens and the phenylalanine closes a CDR3 of 15 amino acids. Only CDR3 DNA remains: 45 bases, in frame from the first base. One collaborating source in Seattle enrolled patients while the patients were actively infected and followed the patients over time throughout the course of disease. The collaborating institutions used their own protocols to collect whole blood in K2EDTA tubes. For TCRbeta analysis, collaborator samples were shipped as frozen whole blood, as isolated PBMCs, or as DNA extracted from either sample type. TCRbeta CDR3 regions were amplified from genomic DNA using the immunoSEQ Assay, a bias-controlled multiplex PCR. In the authors' own workflow: The number of nucleated cells in each sample was estimated from the amplification of reference gene primers within the assay. Sequence reads were collapsed and filtered to measure the absolute abundance of every unique TCRbeta CDR3 rearrangement. For each sample, productive Simpson clonality was calculated as the square root of Simpson's diversity index over productive rearrangements. Not all clones reach the TCRdb copy of this immuneACCESS table, which keeps in-frame sequences only. Checked studies attribute under half of the gap to unresolved V genes and leave the rest unexplained. That table gives V, J and clone size, and the DNA gave D and trimming. A total of around 370,000 clones appear in this sample, around nine tenths of them only once. Jointly, the top ten make up 6% to 8.5% of the sample.

Recombination linked TRBV6-5 to TRBJ2-1, with 8 bases aligning to TRBD2. The source is a woman in her seventies with COVID-19, enrolled during active disease. The specimen sequenced was peripheral blood. The CDR3 region: CASSYASGPPDEQFF. The nucleotides read TGTGCCAGCAGTTACGCTAGCGGGCCCCCGGATGAGCAGTTCTTC.